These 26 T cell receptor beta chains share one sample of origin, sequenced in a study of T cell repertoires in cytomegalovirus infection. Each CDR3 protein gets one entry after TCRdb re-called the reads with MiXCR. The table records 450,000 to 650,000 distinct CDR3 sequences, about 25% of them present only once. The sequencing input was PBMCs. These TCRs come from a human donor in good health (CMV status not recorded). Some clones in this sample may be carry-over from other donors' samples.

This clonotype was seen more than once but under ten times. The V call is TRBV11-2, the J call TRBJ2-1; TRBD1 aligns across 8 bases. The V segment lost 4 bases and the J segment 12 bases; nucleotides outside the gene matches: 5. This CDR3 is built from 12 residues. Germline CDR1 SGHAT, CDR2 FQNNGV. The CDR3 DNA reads TGTGCCAGCAGCTGGGTGGACAGGGCGCAGTTCTTC. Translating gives CASSWVDRAQFF.

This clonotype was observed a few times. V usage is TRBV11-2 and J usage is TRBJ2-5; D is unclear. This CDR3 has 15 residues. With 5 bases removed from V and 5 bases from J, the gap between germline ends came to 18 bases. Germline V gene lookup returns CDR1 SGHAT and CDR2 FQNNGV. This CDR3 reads CASSLPSVGMETQYF. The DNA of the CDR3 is TGTGCCAGCAGCCTCCCCTCGGTGGGAATGGAGACCCAGTACTTC. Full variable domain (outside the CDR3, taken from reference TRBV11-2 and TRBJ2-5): EAGVAQSPRYKIIEKRQSVAFWCNPISGHATLYWYQQILGQGPKLLIQFQNNGVVDDSQLPKDRFSAERLKGVDSTLKIQPAKLEDSAVYLCASSLPSVGMETQYFGPGTRLLVL.

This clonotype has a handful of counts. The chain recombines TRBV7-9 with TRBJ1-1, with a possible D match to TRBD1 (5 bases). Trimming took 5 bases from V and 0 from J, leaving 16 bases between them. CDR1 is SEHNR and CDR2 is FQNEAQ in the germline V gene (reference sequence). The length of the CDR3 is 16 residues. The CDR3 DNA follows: TGTGCCAGCAGCCGACCGGGGGTCCCTATGAACACTGAAGCTTTCTTT. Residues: CASSRPGVPMNTEAFF.

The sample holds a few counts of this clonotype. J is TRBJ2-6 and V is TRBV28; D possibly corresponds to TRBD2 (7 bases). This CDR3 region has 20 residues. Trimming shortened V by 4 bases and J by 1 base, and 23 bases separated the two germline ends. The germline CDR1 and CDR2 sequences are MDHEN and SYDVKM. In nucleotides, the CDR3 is TGTGCCAGCAGTTCAAGGGGGGGGCGGCCTCCGGCTTCTGGGGCCAACGTCCTGACTTTC. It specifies CASSSRGGRPPASGANVLTF.

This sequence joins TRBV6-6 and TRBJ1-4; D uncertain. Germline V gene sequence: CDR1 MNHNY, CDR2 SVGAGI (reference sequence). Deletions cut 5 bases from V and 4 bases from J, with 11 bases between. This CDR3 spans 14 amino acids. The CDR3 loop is CASSPRGLNEKLFF. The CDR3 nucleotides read TGTGCCAGCAGTCCCAGAGGCCTTAATGAAAAACTGTTTTTT.

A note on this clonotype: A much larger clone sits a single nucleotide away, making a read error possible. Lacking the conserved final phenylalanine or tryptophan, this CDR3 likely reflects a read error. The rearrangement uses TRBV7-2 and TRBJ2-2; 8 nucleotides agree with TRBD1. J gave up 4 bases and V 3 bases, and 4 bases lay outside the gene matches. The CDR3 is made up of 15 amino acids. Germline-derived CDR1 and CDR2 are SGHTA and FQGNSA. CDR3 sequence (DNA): TGTGCCAGCAGCTTGACAGGGGTCGGCACCGGGGAGCTGTTTCTT. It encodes CASSLTGVGTGELFL.

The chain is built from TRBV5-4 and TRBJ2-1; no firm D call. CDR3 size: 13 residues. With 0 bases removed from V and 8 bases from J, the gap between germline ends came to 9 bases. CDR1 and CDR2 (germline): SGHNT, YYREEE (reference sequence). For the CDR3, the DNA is TGTGCCAGCAGCTTGGAATGGTCCGATGAGCAGTTCTTC. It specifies CASSLEWSDEQFF.

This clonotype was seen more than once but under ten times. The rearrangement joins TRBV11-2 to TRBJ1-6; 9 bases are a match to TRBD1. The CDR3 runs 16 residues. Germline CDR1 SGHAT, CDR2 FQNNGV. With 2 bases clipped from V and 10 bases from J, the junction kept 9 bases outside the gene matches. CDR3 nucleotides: TGTGCCAGCAGCTTATTCGACAGGGGGAGGGAGTCACCCCTCCACTTT. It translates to CASSLFDRGRESPLHF.

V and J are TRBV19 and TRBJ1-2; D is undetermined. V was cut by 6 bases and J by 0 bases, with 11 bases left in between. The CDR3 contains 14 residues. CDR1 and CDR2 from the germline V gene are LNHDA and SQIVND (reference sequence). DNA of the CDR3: TGTGCCAGTAGCGAGACACTATCTAACTATGGCTACACCTTC. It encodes CASSETLSNYGYTF.

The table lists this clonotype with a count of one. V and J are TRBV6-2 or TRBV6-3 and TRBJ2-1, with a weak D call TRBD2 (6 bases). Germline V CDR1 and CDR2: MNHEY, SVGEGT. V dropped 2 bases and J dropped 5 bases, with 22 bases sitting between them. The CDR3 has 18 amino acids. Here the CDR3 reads CASSYMGGRGRPNNEQFF. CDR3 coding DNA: TGTGCCAGCAGTTACATGGGGGGTCGGGGGAGGCCCAACAATGAGCAGTTCTTC.

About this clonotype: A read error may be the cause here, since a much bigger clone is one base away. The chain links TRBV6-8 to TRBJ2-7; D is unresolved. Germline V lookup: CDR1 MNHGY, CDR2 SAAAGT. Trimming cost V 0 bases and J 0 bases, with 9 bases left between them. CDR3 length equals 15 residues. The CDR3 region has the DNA TGTGCCAGCAGTTACTCCGGGTCAGGCTCCTACGAGCAGTACTTC. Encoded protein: CASSYSGSGSYEQYF.

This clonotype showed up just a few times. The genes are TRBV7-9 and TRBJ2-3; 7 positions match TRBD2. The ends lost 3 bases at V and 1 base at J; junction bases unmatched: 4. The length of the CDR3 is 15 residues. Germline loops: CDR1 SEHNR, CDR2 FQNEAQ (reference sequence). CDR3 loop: CASSFSLAGTDTQYF. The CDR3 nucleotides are TGTGCCAGCAGCTTTAGTCTAGCGGGCACAGATACGCAGTATTTT.

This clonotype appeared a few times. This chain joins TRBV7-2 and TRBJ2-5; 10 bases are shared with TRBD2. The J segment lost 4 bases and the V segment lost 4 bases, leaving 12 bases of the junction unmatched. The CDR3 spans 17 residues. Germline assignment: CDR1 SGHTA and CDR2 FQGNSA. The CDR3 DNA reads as TGTGCCAGCAGCTCGGGCCTTAGCGGGAGGAGGGGAGAGACCCAGTACTTC. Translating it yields CASSSGLSGRRGETQYF.

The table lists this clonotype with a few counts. The CDR3 reads CASSDGDRGRAYEQYF. The CDR3 DNA reads as TGTGCCAGCAGCGACGGGGACAGGGGGCGCGCCTACGAGCAGTACTTC. The chain carries TRBV5-4 and TRBJ2-7; TRBD1 aligns across 12 bases. This CDR3 region has 16 residues. V gave up 4 bases and J gave up 2 bases; unmatched junction bases: 7. Germline assignment: CDR1 SGHNT and CDR2 YYREEE (reference sequence).

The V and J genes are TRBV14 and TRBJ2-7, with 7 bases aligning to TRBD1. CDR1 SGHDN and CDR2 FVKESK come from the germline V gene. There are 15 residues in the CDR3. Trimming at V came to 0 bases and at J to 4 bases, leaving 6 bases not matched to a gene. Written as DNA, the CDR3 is TGTGCCAGCAGCCAAGATTCGGGACAGCCTTACGAGCAGTACTTC. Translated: CASSQDSGQPYEQYF.

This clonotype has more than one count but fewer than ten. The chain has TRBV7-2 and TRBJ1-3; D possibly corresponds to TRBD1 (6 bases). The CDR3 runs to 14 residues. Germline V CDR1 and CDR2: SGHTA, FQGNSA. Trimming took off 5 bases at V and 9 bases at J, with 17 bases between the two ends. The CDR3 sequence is CASSPIGGEGTIYF. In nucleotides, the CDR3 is TGTGCCAGCAGCCCGATAGGGGGGGAGGGCACCATATATTTT.

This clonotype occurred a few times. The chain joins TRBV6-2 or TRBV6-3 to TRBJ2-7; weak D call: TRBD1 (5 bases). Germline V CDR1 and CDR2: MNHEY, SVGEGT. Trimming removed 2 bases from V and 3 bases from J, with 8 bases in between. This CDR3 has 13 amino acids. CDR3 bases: TGTGCCAGCAGTTACAGGGGCGGCTACGAGCAGTACGTC. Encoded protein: CASSYRGGYEQYV.

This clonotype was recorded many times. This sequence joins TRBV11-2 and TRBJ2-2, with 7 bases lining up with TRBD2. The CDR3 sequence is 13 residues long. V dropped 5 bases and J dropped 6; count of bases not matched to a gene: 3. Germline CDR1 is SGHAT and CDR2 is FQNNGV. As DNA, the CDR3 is TGTGCCAGCAGCCCGGGGAGGGCCGGGGAGCTGTTTTTT. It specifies CASSPGRAGELFF. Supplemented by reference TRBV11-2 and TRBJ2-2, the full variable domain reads EAGVAQSPRYKIIEKRQSVAFWCNPISGHATLYWYQQILGQGPKLLIQFQNNGVVDDSQLPKDRFSAERLKGVDSTLKIQPAKLEDSAVYLCASSPGRAGELFFGEGSRLTVL.

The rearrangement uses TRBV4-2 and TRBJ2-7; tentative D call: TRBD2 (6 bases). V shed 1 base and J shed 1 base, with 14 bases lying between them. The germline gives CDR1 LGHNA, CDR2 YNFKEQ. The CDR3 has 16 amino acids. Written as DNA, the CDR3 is TGTGCCAGCAGCCAAGCCCTAGATGGGGGGTCCTACGAGCAGTACTTC. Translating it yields CASSQALDGGSYEQYF.

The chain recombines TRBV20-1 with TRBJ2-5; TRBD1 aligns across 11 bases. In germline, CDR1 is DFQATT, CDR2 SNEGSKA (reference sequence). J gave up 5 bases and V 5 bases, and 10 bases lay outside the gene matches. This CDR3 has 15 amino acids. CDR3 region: CSAGGGTGGTETQYF. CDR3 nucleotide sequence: TGCAGTGCTGGGGGGGGGACAGGGGGGACGGAGACCCAGTACTTC.

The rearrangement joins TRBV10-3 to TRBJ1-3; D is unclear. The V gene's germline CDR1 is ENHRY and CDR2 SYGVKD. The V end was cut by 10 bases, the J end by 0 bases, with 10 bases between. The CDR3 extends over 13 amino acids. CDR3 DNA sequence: TGTGCCACCTCGGACGGCTCTGGAAACACCATATATTTT. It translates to CATSDGSGNTIYF.

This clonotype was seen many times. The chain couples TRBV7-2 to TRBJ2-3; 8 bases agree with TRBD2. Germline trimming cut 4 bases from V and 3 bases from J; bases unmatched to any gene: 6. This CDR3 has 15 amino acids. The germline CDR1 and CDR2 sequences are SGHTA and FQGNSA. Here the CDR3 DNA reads TGTGCCAGCAGCTGGAGCGGGAGAGGGACAGATACGCAGTATTTT. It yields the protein CASSWSGRGTDTQYF.

The CDR3 region is CASSWSGTSGYNEQFF. DNA of the CDR3: TGTGCCAGCAGCTGGTCCGGGACTAGCGGCTACAATGAGCAGTTCTTC. The chain is built from TRBV11-2 and TRBJ2-1; TRBD2 matches at 11 bases. Unmatched junction bases numbered 5, after V lost 4 bases and J lost 3 bases. This CDR3 has 16 amino acids. CDR1 SGHAT and CDR2 FQNNGV come from the germline V gene.

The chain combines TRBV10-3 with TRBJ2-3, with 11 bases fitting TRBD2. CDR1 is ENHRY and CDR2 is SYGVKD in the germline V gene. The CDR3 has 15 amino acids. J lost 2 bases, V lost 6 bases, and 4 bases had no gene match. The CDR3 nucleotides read TGTGCCATCAGCCAGACTAGCGGGAACACAGATACGCAGTATTTT. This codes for CAISQTSGNTDTQYF.

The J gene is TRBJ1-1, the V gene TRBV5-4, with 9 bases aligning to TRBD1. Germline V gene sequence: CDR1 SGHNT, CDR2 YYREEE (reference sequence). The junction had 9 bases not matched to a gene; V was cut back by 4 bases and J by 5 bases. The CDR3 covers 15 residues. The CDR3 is CASSRKQGAWTEAFF. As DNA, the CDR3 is TGTGCCAGCAGCCGTAAACAGGGGGCGTGGACTGAAGCTTTCTTT.

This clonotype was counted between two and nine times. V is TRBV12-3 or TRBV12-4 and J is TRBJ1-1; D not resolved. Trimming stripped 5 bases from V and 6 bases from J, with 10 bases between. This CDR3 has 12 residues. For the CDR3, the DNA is TGTGCCAGCAGTAGAAGATGGCCTGAAGCTTTCTTT. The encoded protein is CASSRRWPEAFF.